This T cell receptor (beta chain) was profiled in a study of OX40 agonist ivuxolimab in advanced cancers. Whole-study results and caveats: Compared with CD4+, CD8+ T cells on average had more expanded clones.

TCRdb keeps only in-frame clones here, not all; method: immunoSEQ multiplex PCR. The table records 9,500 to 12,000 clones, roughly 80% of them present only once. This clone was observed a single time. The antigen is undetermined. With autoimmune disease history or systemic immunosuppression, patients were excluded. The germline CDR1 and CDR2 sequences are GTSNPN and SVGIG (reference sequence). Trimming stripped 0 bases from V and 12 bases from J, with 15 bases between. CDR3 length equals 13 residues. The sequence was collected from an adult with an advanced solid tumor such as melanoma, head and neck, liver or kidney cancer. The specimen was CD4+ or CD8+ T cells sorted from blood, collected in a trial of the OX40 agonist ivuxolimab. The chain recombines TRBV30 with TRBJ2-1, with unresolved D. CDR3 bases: TGTGCCTGGAGTGTACAGCGCATGGTAGGGCAGTTCTTC. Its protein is CAWSVQRMVGQFF.